The rows below give T cell receptor beta chains drawn from one sample of a study of identical twins. Each CDR3 protein is one row after TCRdb ran MiXCR on the 5' RACE reads. The profile shows about 890,000 distinct CDR3 sequences, around an eighth of them singletons. This sample was also put to use in a study of yellow fever vaccine responses in identical twins.

Sequences were obtained from PBMCs. The receptors come from a woman under 30 in good health. CDR3s include the opening cysteine and the closing phenylalanine or tryptophan. A D gene is named only where the DNA matches it firmly. Clone size appears in some rows only: once, few, many, or a class for an expanded clone.

CDR3nt,CDR3aa,len,j_gene,v_gene,abundance,d_gene
TGTGCCAGCAGTCCCGGTTTCCTCGAGCAGTACTTC,CASSPGFLEQYF,12,TRBJ2-7,TRBV12-3/TRBV12-4,many,.
TGTGCCAGCAGCTTACAGCCCGGATACGAGCAGTACTTC,CASSLQPGYEQYF,13,TRBJ2-7,TRBV7-2,.,.
TGTGCCAGCAGCCTGGGGGGGGGAATCGGCGGGGAGCTGTTTTTT,CASSLGGGIGGELFF,15,TRBJ2-2,TRBV12-3/TRBV12-4,many,TRBD2
TGTGCCAGCAGTAGGAGCGGGAGAGGCAATGAGCAGTTCTTC,CASSRSGRGNEQFF,14,TRBJ2-1,TRBV12-3/TRBV12-4,.,TRBD2
TGCAGTGCTAGCTCTAGCGGGGTGGGAGATACGCAGTATTTT,CSASSSGVGDTQYF,14,TRBJ2-3,TRBV20-1,.,TRBD2
TGCGCCAGCAGCCCCCCTAGTTCCCTAAGCCACGAGCAGTACTTC,CASSPPSSLSHEQYF,15,TRBJ2-7,TRBV5-1,.,.
TGCAGCGCCGCGGACCCGGGAAACATTCAGTACTTC,CSAADPGNIQYF,12,TRBJ2-4,TRBV29-1,few,.
TGTGCCAGCAGCCAAGGGACTAGCGGGACGCAGTATTTT,CASSQGTSGTQYF,13,TRBJ2-3,TRBV3-1,many,TRBD2
TGTGCCAGCAGTGATGGGATTGGCAGTTATAGCAATCAGCCCCAGCATTTT,CASSDGIGSYSNQPQHF,17,TRBJ1-5,TRBV2,.,.
TGTGCCAGCAGCTTAATAGGGCAGGGTGGCCAAGAGACCCAGTACTTC,CASSLIGQGGQETQYF,16,TRBJ2-5,TRBV7-9,.,.
TGTGCCAGCCAGAGGTCTGGGGCGGGTCGGTACTTC,CASQRSGAGRYF,12,TRBJ2-5,TRBV3-1,.,.
TGTGCCAGCAGCGGGTTGCCTCCCAGCACCGGGGAGCTGTTTTTT,CASSGLPPSTGELFF,15,TRBJ2-2,TRBV27,.,.
TGTGCCAGTAGTTTCAACACCCCGCTCCTAGCGGGAGGGCCTAAGACCCAGTACTTC,CASSFNTPLLAGGPKTQYF,19,TRBJ2-5,TRBV19,few,TRBD2
TGTGCCAGCAGTTCCCAGGGGGGATCTAATTCACCCCTCCACTTT,CASSSQGGSNSPLHF,15,TRBJ1-6,TRBV12-3/TRBV12-4,many,TRBD1
TGTGCCACCAGCAGAGGTCCCGAGACGCAGTATTTT,CATSRGPETQYF,12,TRBJ2-3,TRBV15,many,.
TGCAGTGCTAGAGACCTCGAATGGAACAATGAGCAGTTCTTC,CSARDLEWNNEQFF,14,TRBJ2-1,TRBV20-1,.,.
TGTGCCATCAGTCCGATGGGGTCCCAAAACACCCTCCACTTT,CAISPMGSQNTLHF,14,TRBJ1-6,TRBV10-3,.,.
TGCGCCAGCAGCCAAGGACTAGCGAGGAACACCGGGGAGCTGTTTTTT,CASSQGLARNTGELFF,16,TRBJ2-2,TRBV4-1,.,TRBD2
TGTGCCAGCAGCTTACATCGGGGTGTAGGGAATCAGCCCCAGCATTTT,CASSLHRGVGNQPQHF,16,TRBJ1-5,TRBV7-8,few,.
TGTGCCAGCAGACCAACTAGCGGAGCTCCGAAAGAGACCCAGTACTTC,CASRPTSGAPKETQYF,16,TRBJ2-5,TRBV6-2/TRBV6-3,few,TRBD2
TGTGCCAGCAGTTTTCTTGGGAGGGAGCGGGACACAGATACGCAGTATTTT,CASSFLGRERDTDTQYF,17,TRBJ2-3,TRBV28,many,TRBD2
TGTGCCAGCAGCTTTCGGTGGACAGCGAACACCGGGGAGCTGTTTTTT,CASSFRWTANTGELFF,16,TRBJ2-2,TRBV7-2,few,.
TGCGCCAGCAGCCTCAGGTGGGGGGGTGAAAAACTGTTTTTT,CASSLRWGGEKLFF,14,TRBJ1-4,TRBV4-1,many,.
TGTGCCAGCAGTCCGAATCCTCAGCCCCAGCATTTT,CASSPNPQPQHF,12,TRBJ1-5,TRBV2,.,.
TGCAGCGTTGAAGATAAGGGGCAGGGTCCAGATACGCAGTATTTT,CSVEDKGQGPDTQYF,15,TRBJ2-3,TRBV29-1,few,.
TGTGCCAGTCTCCCCAGAGGGAACACTGAAGCTTTCTTT,CASLPRGNTEAFF,13,TRBJ1-1,TRBV25-1,.,.
TGTGCCACCAGTGATTTGCAAGTCCAAGCGGGGGAAGAGACCCAGTACTTC,CATSDLQVQAGEETQYF,17,TRBJ2-5,TRBV24-1,many,TRBD2
TGTGCCACCAGGCAGGGGGCGAGTGAGCAGTTCTTC,CATRQGASEQFF,12,TRBJ2-1,TRBV15,few,TRBD1
TGTGCCAGCAGCCAGGGGAGGAGCACGCAGTATTTT,CASSQGRSTQYF,12,TRBJ2-3,TRBV12-3/TRBV12-4,few,.
TGCGCCAGCAGCACCACAGTGAAAGAGACCCAGTACTTC,CASSTTVKETQYF,13,TRBJ2-5,TRBV5-1,.,.
TGCAGTGCCCGCTCATTGCGGGGGGCTAGCACAGATACGCAGTATTTT,CSARSLRGASTDTQYF,16,TRBJ2-3,TRBV20-1,.,TRBD2
TGCGCCAGCAGGGTCCCAGGGGAGACCCAGTACTTC,CASRVPGETQYF,12,TRBJ2-5,TRBV5-1,.,.
TGCAGCGTTGAGGGGAGGGGTTGGCTGTCCCTACTCAATGAGCAGTTCTTC,CSVEGRGWLSLLNEQFF,17,TRBJ2-1,TRBV29-1,.,TRBD2
TGTGCCAGCAGTTCACAACGAACAGGGTTCACCGGGGAGCTGTTTTTT,CASSSQRTGFTGELFF,16,TRBJ2-2,TRBV27,.,.
TGTGCCAGCAGTGAGGGCTTTGAAGCTTTCTTT,CASSEGFEAFF,11,TRBJ1-1,TRBV6-5,.,.
TGTGCCAGCAGTGAGTTGGGACTAGGGACTTACAATGAGCAGTTCTTC,CASSELGLGTYNEQFF,16,TRBJ2-1,TRBV6-1,few,TRBD2
TGTGCCAGCAGCCAAGAATTAGGGGGACGCTCACCCCTCCACTTT,CASSQELGGRSPLHF,15,TRBJ1-6,TRBV3-1,many,.
TGTGCCAGCAGTAACGAACTGGGGACAGGGCTTCTCACAGATACGCAGTATTTT,CASSNELGTGLLTDTQYF,18,TRBJ2-3,TRBV6-2/TRBV6-3,many,TRBD1
TGTGCCACCAGTGATTTACGCTCGAAGAATGAGCAGTTCTTC,CATSDLRSKNEQFF,14,TRBJ2-1,TRBV24-1,many,.